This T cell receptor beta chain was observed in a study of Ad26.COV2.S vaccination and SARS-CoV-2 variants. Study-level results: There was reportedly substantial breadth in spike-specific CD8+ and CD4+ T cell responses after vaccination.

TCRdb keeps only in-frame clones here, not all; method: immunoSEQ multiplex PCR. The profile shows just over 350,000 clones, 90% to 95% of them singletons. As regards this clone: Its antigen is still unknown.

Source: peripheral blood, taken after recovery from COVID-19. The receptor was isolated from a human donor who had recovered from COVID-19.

This CDR3 reads CASSDPGEGYTF. CDR3 bases: TGTGCCAGCAGTGACCCTGGGGAGGGCTACACCTTC. The rearrangement joins TRBV6-4 to TRBJ1-2; D call uncertain. The CDR3 totals 12 residues. Deletions cut 2 bases from V and 8 bases from J, with 9 bases between. CDR1 MRHNA and CDR2 SNTAGT come from the germline V gene.